This T cell receptor (beta chain) is from a study of T cell changes during pregnancy in multiple sclerosis. This clone was seen once. The V gene's germline CDR1 is SGHDT and CDR2 YYEEEE. There are 14 residues in the CDR3. The V gene end was trimmed by 0 bases and the J gene end by 5 bases; junction bases not matched to a gene: 0. Generated by immunoSEQ multiplex PCR, the TCRdb table keeps only in-frame clones and is missing some. The repertoire consists of 36,000 or so clones, with 70% to 90% occurring once and the leading ten covering roughly 0.56%. Material: CD4+ T cells from peripheral blood mononuclear cells, obtained in the first trimester of pregnancy. The chain uses TRBV5-6 and TRBJ2-5; 11 nucleotides line up with TRBD1. This TCR came from a female donor with multiple sclerosis, enrolled in a pregnancy study. The CDR3 reads CASSLGDRGETQYF. The CDR3 region has the DNA TGTGCCAGCAGCTTGGGGGACAGGGGGGAGACCCAGTACTTC.